A single sample is the source of the 18 T cell receptor beta chains below, sequenced in a study of OX40 agonist ivuxolimab in advanced cancers. Some clones are missing from TCRdb's copy, which holds only in-frame ones; the method was immunoSEQ multiplex PCR. Altogether some 71,000 clones are present, over 80% being singletons, with the ten largest covering roughly 15%. The source material was CD4+ or CD8+ T cells sorted from blood, sampled in a trial of the OX40 agonist ivuxolimab. The receptors were sampled from an adult with an advanced solid tumor such as melanoma, head and neck, liver or kidney cancer.

The CDR3 DNA follows: TGTGCCACCAGTCCACCGTGGGAGGGTGAGCAGTTCTTC. Translating it yields CATSPPWEGEQFF. The chain joins TRBV15 to TRBJ2-1; 7 bases match TRBD2. Losses at the gene ends were 6 bases for V and 9 bases for J; bases not matched to a gene: 8. Germline V gives CDR1 LNHNV, CDR2 YYDKDF (reference sequence). This CDR3 region has 13 residues. Supplemented by reference TRBV15 and TRBJ2-1, the full variable domain reads DAMVIQNPRYQVTQFGKPVTLSCSQTLNHNVMYWYQQKSSQAPKLLFHYYDKDFNNEADTPDNFQSRRPNTSFCFLDIRSPGLGDTAMYLCATSPPWEGEQFFGPGTRLTVL.

The V and J genes are TRBV6-5 and TRBJ2-5, with D unresolved. In germline, CDR1 is MNHEY, CDR2 SVGAGI. The CDR3 has 13 residues. V lost 5 bases and J lost 1, with 8 bases in between. The CDR3 spells CASSVDFQETQYF. CDR3 sequence (DNA): TGTGCCAGCAGTGTTGACTTCCAAGAGACCCAGTACTTC.

In nucleotides, the CDR3 is TGTGCCAGCAGCTTGGGGTGGGGAAACTATGGCTACACCTTC. Its translation: CASSLGWGNYGYTF. The gene calls are TRBV5-6 and TRBJ1-2, with D unresolved. CDR3 size: 14 residues. The germline V gene encodes CDR1 SGHDT and CDR2 YYEEEE. V lost 0 bases and J lost 2, with 8 bases in between.

The rearrangement uses TRBV29-1 and TRBJ2-7; 10 bases agree with TRBD1. The CDR3 has 13 residues. CDR1 is SQVTM and CDR2 is ANQGSEA in the germline V gene. V lost 6 bases to trimming and J lost 1 base; unmatched junction nucleotides: 3. Here the CDR3 reads CSVGTGASYEQYF. The CDR3 region has the DNA TGCAGCGTCGGGACAGGGGCTTCCTACGAGCAGTACTTC.

J is TRBJ2-3 and V is TRBV7-6; TRBD2 might be the D (6 bases). Germline values: CDR1 SGHVS, CDR2 FNYEAQ. The CDR3 is made up of 14 amino acids. The ends were cut back, 5 bases at V and 4 bases at J, with 13 bases in the middle. The CDR3 loop is CASSTLGGSDTQYF. The CDR3 coding sequence is TGTGCCAGCAGCACCCTCGGGGGTTCAGATACGCAGTATTTT.

The chain recombines TRBV9 with TRBJ2-1, with D perhaps matching TRBD1 or TRBD2 (6 bases each). CDR1 SGDLS and CDR2 YYNGEE come from the germline V gene. Trimming took off 0 bases at V and 2 bases at J, with 12 bases between the two ends. This CDR3 region has 16 residues. Written as DNA, the CDR3 is TGTGCCAGCAGCGTAGCGGAGGGGGTTCCCTACAATGAGCAGTTCTTC. This translates into CASSVAEGVPYNEQFF.

This sequence joins TRBV5-6 and TRBJ1-4; D gene uncertain. Trimming cost V 5 bases and J 5 bases, with 13 bases left between them. The CDR3 contains 14 residues. The germline CDR1 and CDR2 sequences are SGHDT and YYEEEE. For the CDR3, the DNA is TGTGCCAGCAGTTCCGTGTGGTCGAATGAAAAACTGTTTTTT. Translation: CASSSVWSNEKLFF.

The chain has TRBV19 and TRBJ2-2; D unresolved. Germline CDR1 LNHDA, CDR2 SQIVND (reference sequence). This CDR3 contains 12 residues. The germline V and J ends were trimmed by 5 bases and 5 bases, with 6 bases remaining between them. As DNA, the CDR3 is TGTGCCAGTAGTTGGTCGACCGGGGAGCTGTTTTTT. This codes for CASSWSTGELFF.

This clone is medium-sized within its sample. The chain joins TRBV7-9 to TRBJ2-3; 9 nucleotides line up with TRBD2. V shed 5 bases, J shed 8 bases, and the junction held 5 bases outside the gene matches. Germline CDR1 is SEHNR and CDR2 is FQNEAQ (reference sequence). The CDR3 is 13 amino acids. The CDR3 loop is CASSPLAGSTQYF. CDR3 sequence (DNA): TGTGCCAGCAGCCCCCTAGCGGGAAGTACGCAGTATTTT.

The genes are TRBV30 and TRBJ2-2, with D hard to call. This CDR3 is 12 amino acids long. CDR1 and CDR2 (germline): GTSNPN, SVGIG (reference sequence). Trimming pared 1 base from V and 6 bases from J, leaving 6 bases between. CDR3 in amino acids: CAWSASPGELFF. The DNA for the CDR3 is TGTGCCTGGAGTGCCTCCCCCGGGGAGCTGTTTTTT.

The V call is TRBV28, the J call TRBJ2-7, with D unclear. Germline values: CDR1 MDHEN, CDR2 SYDVKM. Trimming cost V 8 bases and J 2 bases, with 4 bases left between them. This CDR3 is 10 amino acids long. The CDR3 loop is CASATYEQYF. CDR3 DNA sequence: TGTGCCAGCGCCACCTACGAGCAGTACTTC.

This chain connects TRBV29-1 to TRBJ1-1; D is unresolved. V lost 5 bases and J lost 2, with 3 bases in between. CDR3 length: 10 amino acids. Germline V CDR1 and CDR2: SQVTM, ANQGSEA. The CDR3 region is CSVSNTEAFF. CDR3 nucleotides: TGCAGCGTTAGCAACACTGAAGCTTTCTTT.

This clone was detected only a few times. The chain is built from TRBV19 and TRBJ2-7, with 10 nucleotides matching TRBD1. CDR1 and CDR2 (germline): LNHDA, SQIVND (reference sequence). The V segment lost 4 bases and the J segment 3 bases; nucleotides outside the gene matches: 9. This CDR3 is built from 16 residues. CDR3 bases: TGTGCCAGTAGTAGCGCCGGACAGGGGGGGCACTACGAGCAGTACTTC. It is translated as CASSSAGQGGHYEQYF.

CDR3 DNA sequence: TGTGCCATCAGAGCGGGAGGGCCGGAGACCCAGTACTTC. Its protein is CAIRAGGPETQYF. The rearrangement joins TRBV10-3 to TRBJ2-5; 10 bases are shared with TRBD2. Trimming took 6 bases from V and 5 from J; bases not matched to a gene: 3. CDR3 length: 13 amino acids. CDR1 ENHRY and CDR2 SYGVKD come from the germline V gene.

V and J are TRBV7-9 and TRBJ2-1; D is uncertain. The germline V gene has CDR1 SEHNR and CDR2 FQNEAQ (reference sequence). The CDR3 runs 13 residues. V shed 1 base and J shed 6 bases, with 7 bases lying between them. The CDR3 nucleotides are TGTGCCAGCAGCTTAGGGACGGTCAATGAGCAGTTCTTC. This translates into CASSLGTVNEQFF. Based on the CDR3 plus reference TRBV7-9 and TRBJ2-1, the full variable domain is DTGVSQNPRHKITKRGQNVTFRCDPISEHNRLYWYRQTLGQGPEFLTYFQNEAQLEKSRLLSDRFSAERPKGSFSTLEIQRTEQGDSAMYLCASSLGTVNEQFFGPGTRLTVL.

J is TRBJ2-7 and V is TRBV7-9; a possible D gene is TRBD1 (5 bases). V lost 8 bases and J 2 bases, leaving 10 bases between the germline ends. The CDR3 loop spans 12 amino acids. CDR1 is SEHNR and CDR2 is FQNEAQ in the germline V gene (reference sequence). CDR3 loop: CASLGLTYEQYF. The CDR3, as DNA: TGTGCCAGCCTGGGGCTTACCTACGAGCAGTACTTC.

The chain is built from TRBV29-1 and TRBJ2-7; weak D call: TRBD2 (6 bases). Germline loops: CDR1 SQVTM, CDR2 ANQGSEA. V was cut by 1 base and J by 1 base, with 8 bases left in between. This CDR3 is built from 13 residues. For the CDR3, the DNA is TGCAGCGTTGAAGGCGGGGTTTCCTACGAGCAGTACTTC. Its translation is CSVEGGVSYEQYF.

This clone showed up just once. The chain employs TRBV13 and TRBJ1-1; D not certain. V was shortened by 4 bases and J by 0 bases, with 3 bases between the two germline ends. The CDR3 is made up of 12 amino acids. CDR1 and CDR2 (germline): PRHDT, FYEKMQ (reference sequence). The CDR3 DNA is TGTGCCAGCAGCTACATGAACACTGAAGCTTTCTTT. Amino acids: CASSYMNTEAFF.